This T cell receptor (beta chain) comes out of a study of metastatic and nonmetastatic thyroid tumors (TCRdb year 2020). About the investigation overall: For patients with malignant and with benign thyroid disease, the researchers compared repertoires between peripheral blood samples and tumor or nodule tissue samples. Findings and caveats that apply to the study as a whole: TCR beta diversity was reported as significantly higher in malignant tumors than in benign nodules, in both blood and tumor samples.

Library prep was done by PCR. Sequencing was carried out with an Illumina HiSeq 4000. High-throughput sequencing was used to profile the TCR beta-chain CDR3 region of each patient. For the original study's pipeline: The researchers built a classifier to tell apart papillary thyroid cancer patients with distant metastasis, based on CDR3 differences among clinicopathological groups. Repertoire diversity was assessed with the Shannon index, and tumor-blood repertoire similarity with the Morisita-Horn index. TCRdb took the public reads, trimmed them with fastp at Q25, ran MiXCR for clone calling and kept in-frame beta chains. TCRdb's processing, not the authors', yielded these V and J calls. This sample lists 6,200 or so clones; roughly 34% were detected once. 13% of the sample is taken by the ten largest. The germline V gene supplies CDR1 SGHVS and CDR2 FNYEAQ. Reading from cysteine to phenylalanine, the CDR3 counts 15 amino acids. Only the CDR3 part of the read is kept: 45 bases, read in frame from the first base.

With regard to this clone: This receptor's antigen is unknown. The germline gene is not matched at one end of the junction; a read error may be the cause.

Before undergoing thyroid surgery, none of the patients had been given any kind of treatment. Using T-cell receptor beta sequencing, the researchers looked back retrospectively at clinical samples from patients, gathered between about 2012 and 2018. This clonotype was sampled from a female donor with papillary thyroid cancer or a benign thyroid nodule (not recorded which). Some clones in this sample may be carry-over from other donors' samples. The sequence joins TRBV7-6 to TRBJ1-5, and 10 bases in between align with TRBD1. The material sequenced was adjacent normal tissue. Here the CDR3 is given as CASSLGQGFDQPQRF. The sequenced DNA: TGTGCCAGCAGCCTGGGACAGGGGTTCGATCAGCCCCAGCGTTTT.